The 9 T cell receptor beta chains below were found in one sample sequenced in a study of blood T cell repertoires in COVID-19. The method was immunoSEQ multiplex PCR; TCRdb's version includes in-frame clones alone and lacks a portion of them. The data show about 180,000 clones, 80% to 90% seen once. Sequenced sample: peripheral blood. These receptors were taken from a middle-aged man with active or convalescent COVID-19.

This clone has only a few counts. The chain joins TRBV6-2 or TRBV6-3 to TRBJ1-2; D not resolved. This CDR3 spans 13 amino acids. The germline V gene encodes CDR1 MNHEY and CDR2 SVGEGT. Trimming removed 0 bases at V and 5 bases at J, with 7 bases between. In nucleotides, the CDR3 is TGTGCCAGCAGTTACTCTTCCAGTTATGGCTACACCTTC. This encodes CASSYSSSYGYTF.

For the CDR3, the DNA is TGCGCCAGCAGCCAAGAGGAGAAAATCCCTAATTCACCCCTCCACTTT. It translates to CASSQEEKIPNSPLHF. The chain has TRBV4-1 and TRBJ1-6; D is undetermined. V lost 0 bases and J 6 bases, leaving 12 bases between the germline ends. The CDR3 is 16 amino acids. Germline CDR1 reads MGHRA; CDR2 reads YSYEKL.

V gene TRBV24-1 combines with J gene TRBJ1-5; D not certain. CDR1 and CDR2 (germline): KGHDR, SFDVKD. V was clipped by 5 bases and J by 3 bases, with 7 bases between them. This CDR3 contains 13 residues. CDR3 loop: CATSGGLNQPQHF. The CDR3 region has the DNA TGTGCCACCAGTGGCGGCCTCAATCAGCCCCAGCATTTT.

The DNA of the CDR3 is TGCGCCAGCAGCTTAGGACAGGGGACTTATTCACCCCTCCACTTT. Translating gives CASSLGQGTYSPLHF. The J gene is TRBJ1-6, the V gene TRBV5-1; 9 nucleotides match TRBD1. The V gene's germline CDR1 is SGHRS and CDR2 YFSETQ. This CDR3 region has 15 residues. The V gene end was trimmed by 2 bases and the J gene end by 8 bases; junction bases not matched to a gene: 5.

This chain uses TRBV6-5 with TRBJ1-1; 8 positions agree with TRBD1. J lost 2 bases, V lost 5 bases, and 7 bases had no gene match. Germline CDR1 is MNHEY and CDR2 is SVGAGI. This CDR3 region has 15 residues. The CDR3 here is CASSRQGQGNTEAFF. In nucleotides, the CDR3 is TGTGCCAGCAGTAGACAGGGGCAGGGAAACACTGAAGCTTTCTTT.

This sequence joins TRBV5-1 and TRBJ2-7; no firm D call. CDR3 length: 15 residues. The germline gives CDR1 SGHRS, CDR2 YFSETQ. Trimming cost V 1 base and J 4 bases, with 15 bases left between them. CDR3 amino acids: CASSLYPERLYEQYF. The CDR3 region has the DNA TGCGCCAGCAGCTTGTACCCTGAGAGGCTTTACGAGCAGTACTTC.

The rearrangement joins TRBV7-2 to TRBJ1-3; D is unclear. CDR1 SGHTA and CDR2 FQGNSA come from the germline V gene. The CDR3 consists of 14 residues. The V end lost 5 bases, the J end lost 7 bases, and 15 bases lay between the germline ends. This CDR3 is CASSVDGSRNTIYF. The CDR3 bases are TGTGCCAGCAGCGTGGACGGGAGTCGGAACACCATATATTTT.

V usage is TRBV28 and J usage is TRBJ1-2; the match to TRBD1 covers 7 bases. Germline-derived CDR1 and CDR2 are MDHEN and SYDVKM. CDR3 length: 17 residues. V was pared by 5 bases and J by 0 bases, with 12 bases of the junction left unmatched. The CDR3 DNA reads TGTGCCAGCAGTAAAGGACAGGCGCCCTCTTCTAACTATGGCTACACCTTC. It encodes CASSKGQAPSSNYGYTF.

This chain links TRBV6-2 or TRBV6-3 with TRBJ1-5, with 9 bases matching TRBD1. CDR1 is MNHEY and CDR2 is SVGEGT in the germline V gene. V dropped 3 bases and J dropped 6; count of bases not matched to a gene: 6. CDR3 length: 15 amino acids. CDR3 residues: CASSYTGDRVQPQHF. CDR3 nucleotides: TGTGCCAGCAGTTATACCGGGGACAGGGTTCAGCCCCAGCATTTT.